The T cell receptor beta chain described here comes from a study of cytomegalovirus exposure and HLA in healthy donors. The PCR was carried out with 60 Vbeta primers and 13 Jbeta primers. Some clones are missing from TCRdb's copy, which holds only in-frame ones; the method was immunoSEQ multiplex PCR. This repertoire shows tens of thousands of clones, about 75% found once; its top ten account for about 2.2%. This CDR3 contains 14 residues. CDR1 and CDR2 from the germline V gene are SGHRS and YFSETQ. The germline V and J ends were trimmed by 2 bases and 10 bases, with 16 bases remaining between them. Sequencing used PBMCs. The chain joins TRBV5-1 to TRBJ2-1, with D perhaps TRBD1 (6 bases). The clonotype was recovered from a man aged 40-49 years in good health and CMV-seronegative. CDR3 sequence: CASSFRQVPAEQFF. The CDR3 DNA reads TGCGCCAGCAGCTTTAGACAGGTCCCCGCCGAGCAGTTCTTC.